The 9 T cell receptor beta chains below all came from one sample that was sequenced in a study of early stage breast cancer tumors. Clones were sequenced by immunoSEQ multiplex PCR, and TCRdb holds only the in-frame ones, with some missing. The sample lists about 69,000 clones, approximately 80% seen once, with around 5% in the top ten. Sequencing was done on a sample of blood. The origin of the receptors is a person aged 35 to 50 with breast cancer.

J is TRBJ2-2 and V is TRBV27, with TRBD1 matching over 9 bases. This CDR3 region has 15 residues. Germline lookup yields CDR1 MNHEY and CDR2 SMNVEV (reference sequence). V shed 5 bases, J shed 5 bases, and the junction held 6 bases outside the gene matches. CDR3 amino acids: CASSQRTGVTGELFF. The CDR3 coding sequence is TGTGCCAGCAGTCAAAGGACAGGGGTGACCGGGGAGCTGTTTTTT.

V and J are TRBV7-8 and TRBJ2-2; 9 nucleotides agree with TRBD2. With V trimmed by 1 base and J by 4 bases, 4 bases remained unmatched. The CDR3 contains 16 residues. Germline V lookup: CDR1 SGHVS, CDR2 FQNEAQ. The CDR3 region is CASSLGSGSVTGELFF. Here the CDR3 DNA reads TGTGCCAGCAGCTTAGGTAGCGGGAGTGTCACCGGGGAGCTGTTTTTT.

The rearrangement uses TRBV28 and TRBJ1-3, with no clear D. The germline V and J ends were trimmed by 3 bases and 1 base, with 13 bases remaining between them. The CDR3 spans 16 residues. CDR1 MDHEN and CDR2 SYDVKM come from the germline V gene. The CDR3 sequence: CASSFEKTRSGNTIYF. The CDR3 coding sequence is TGTGCCAGCAGTTTCGAGAAGACGCGGTCTGGAAACACCATATATTTT. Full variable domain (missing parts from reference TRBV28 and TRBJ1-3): DVKVTQSSRYLVKRTGEKVFLECVQDMDHENMFWYRQDPGLGLRLIYFSYDVKMKEKGDIPEGYSVSREKKERFSLILESASTNQTSMYLCASSFEKTRSGNTIYFGEGSWLTVV.

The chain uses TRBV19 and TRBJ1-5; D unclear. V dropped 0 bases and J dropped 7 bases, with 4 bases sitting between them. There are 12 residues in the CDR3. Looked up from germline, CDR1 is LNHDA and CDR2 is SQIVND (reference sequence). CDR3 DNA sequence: TGTGCCAGTAGTATAGACGTACAGCCCCAGCATTTT. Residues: CASSIDVQPQHF.

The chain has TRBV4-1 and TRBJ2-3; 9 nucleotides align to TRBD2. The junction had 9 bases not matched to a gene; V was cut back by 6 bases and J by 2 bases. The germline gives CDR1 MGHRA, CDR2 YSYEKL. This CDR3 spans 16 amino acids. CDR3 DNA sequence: TGCGCCAGCAGTCCTTTAGCGGGAGTCAACACAGATACGCAGTATTTT. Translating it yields CASSPLAGVNTDTQYF.

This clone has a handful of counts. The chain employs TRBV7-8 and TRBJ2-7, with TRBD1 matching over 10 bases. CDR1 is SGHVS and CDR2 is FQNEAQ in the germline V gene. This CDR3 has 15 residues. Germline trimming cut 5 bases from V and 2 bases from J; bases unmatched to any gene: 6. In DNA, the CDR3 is TGTGCCAGCAGCCCTGGGACAGGGGATACCTACGAGCAGTACTTC. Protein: CASSPGTGDTYEQYF. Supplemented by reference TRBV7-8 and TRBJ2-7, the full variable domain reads GAGVSQSPRYKVAKRGQDVALRCDPISGHVSLFWYQQALGQGPEFLTYFQNEAQLDKSGLPSDRFFAERPEGSVSTLKIQRTQQEDSAVYLCASSPGTGDTYEQYFGPGTRLTVT.

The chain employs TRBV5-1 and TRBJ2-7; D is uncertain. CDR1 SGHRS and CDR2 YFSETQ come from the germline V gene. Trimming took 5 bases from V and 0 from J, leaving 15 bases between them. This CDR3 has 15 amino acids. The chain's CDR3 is CASRRDPSTSYEQYF. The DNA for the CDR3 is TGCGCCAGCAGACGAGACCCAAGCACCTCCTACGAGCAGTACTTC.

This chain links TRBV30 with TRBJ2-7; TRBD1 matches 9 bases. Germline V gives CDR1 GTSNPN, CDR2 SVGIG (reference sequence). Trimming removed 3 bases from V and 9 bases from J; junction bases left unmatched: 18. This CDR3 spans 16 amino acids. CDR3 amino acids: CAWRETSTGTGLGQYF. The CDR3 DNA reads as TGTGCCTGGAGAGAAACATCAACCGGGACAGGGCTCGGGCAGTACTTC. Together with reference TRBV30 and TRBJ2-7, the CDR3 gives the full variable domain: SQTIHQWPATLVQPVGSPLSLECTVEGTSNPNLYWYRQAAGRGLQLLFYSVGIGQISSEVPQNLSASRPQDRQFILSSKKLLLSDSGFYLCAWRETSTGTGLGQYFGPGTRLTVT.

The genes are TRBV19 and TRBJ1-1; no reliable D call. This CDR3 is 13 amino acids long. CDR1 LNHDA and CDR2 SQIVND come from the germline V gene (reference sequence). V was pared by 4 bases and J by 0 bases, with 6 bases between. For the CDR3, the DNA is TGTGCCAGTAGTACGCGGATGAACACTGAAGCTTTCTTT. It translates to CASSTRMNTEAFF.